Included here is one TCR beta chain sequence, with context. What it recognizes is unknown. This sample is part of a study of cytomegalovirus exposure and HLA in healthy donors. Study findings and constraints: Rare TCR sequences dominated, though some public TCRs recurred in many donors.

V dropped 3 bases and J dropped 0 bases, with 9 bases sitting between them. Per the germline V gene, CDR1 is MDHEN and CDR2 is SYDVKM. The CDR3 loop spans 15 amino acids. Repertoires were generated with immunoSEQ multiplex PCR, while TCRdb's copy carries only in-frame clones and drops some. The sample contains a few hundred thousand clones, 75% to 95% of which appear only once. The genes are TRBV28 and TRBJ1-3, with D unresolved. Material: PBMCs. The receptor was isolated from a woman aged 18-30 years in good health and CMV-seronegative. This chain's CDR3 is CASSFHSSSGNTIYF. For the CDR3, the DNA is TGTGCCAGCAGTTTCCACTCTAGCTCTGGAAACACCATATATTTT.